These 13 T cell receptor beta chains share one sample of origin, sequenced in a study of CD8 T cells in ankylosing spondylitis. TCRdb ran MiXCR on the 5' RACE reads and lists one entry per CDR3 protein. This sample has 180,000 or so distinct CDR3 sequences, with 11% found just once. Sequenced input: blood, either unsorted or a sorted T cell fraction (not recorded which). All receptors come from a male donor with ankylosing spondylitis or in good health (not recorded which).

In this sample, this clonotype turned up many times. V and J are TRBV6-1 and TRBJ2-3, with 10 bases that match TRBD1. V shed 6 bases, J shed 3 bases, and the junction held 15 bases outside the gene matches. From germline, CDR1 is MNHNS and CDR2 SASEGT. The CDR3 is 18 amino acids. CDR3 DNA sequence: TGTGCCAGCAGGCCGGGGACAGGGGCTCGGACCTCAACAGATACGCAGTATTTT. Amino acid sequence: CASRPGTGARTSTDTQYF.

CDR3 sequence reads: CASSPAFPGTSSAGEQFF. Here the CDR3 DNA reads TGCGCCAGCAGCCCGGCCTTCCCCGGGACTAGCTCCGCCGGTGAGCAGTTCTTC. V usage is TRBV5-1 and J usage is TRBJ2-1, with 9 bases lining up with TRBD2. The V and J ends lost 4 bases and 9 bases, in that order; junction bases with no gene match: 20. The CDR3 runs 18 residues. Per germline, CDR1 SGHRS and CDR2 YFSETQ.

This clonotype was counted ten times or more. CDR3 bases: TGTGCCAGCAGTTTTGGTCGAGGGACAGGGGAAGCCTACACCTTC. Its protein is CASSFGRGTGEAYTF. This sequence joins TRBV12-3 or TRBV12-4 and TRBJ1-2; 10 bases agree with TRBD1. The J segment lost 10 bases and the V segment lost 3 bases, leaving 11 bases of the junction unmatched. CDR3 length equals 15 residues.

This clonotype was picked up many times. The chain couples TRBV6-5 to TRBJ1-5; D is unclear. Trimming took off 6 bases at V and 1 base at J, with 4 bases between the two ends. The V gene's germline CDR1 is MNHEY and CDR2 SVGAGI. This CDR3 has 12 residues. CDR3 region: CASRGSNQPQHF. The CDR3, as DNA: TGTGCCAGCAGGGGAAGCAATCAGCCCCAGCATTTT.

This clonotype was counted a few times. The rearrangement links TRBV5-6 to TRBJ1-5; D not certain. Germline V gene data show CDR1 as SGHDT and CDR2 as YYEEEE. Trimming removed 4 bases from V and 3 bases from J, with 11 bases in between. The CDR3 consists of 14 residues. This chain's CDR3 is CASSLYRANQPQHF. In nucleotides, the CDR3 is TGTGCCAGCAGCCTATACCGAGCCAATCAGCCCCAGCATTTT.

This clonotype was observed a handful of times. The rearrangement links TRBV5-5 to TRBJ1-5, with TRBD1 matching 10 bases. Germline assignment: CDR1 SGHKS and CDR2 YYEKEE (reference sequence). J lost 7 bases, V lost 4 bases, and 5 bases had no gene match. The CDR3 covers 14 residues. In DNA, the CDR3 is TGTGCCAGCAGCCACGGACAGGGGGGGCAGCCCCAGCATTTT. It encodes CASSHGQGGQPQHF.

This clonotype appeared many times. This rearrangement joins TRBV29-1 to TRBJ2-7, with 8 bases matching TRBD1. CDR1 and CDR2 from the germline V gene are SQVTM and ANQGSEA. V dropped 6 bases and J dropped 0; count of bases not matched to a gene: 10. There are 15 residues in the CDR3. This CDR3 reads CSVRDRGLPSYEQYF. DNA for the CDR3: TGCAGCGTGCGCGACAGGGGCCTACCCTCCTACGAGCAGTACTTC.

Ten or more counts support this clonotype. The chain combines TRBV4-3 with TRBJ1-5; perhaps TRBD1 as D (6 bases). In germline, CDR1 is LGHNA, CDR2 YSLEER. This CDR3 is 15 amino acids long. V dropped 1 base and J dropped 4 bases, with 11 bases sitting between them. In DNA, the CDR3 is TGCGCCAGCAGCCAAGGACAGGAGTGGAATCAGCCCCAGCATTTT. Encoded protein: CASSQGQEWNQPQHF.

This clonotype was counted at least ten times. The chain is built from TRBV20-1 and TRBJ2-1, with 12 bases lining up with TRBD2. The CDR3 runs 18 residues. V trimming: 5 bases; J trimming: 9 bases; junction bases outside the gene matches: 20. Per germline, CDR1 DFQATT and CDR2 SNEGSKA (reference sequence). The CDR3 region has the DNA TGCAGTGCTCCCACCGGACTACGGACTAGCGGGAAGCAGGGTGAGCAGTTCTTC. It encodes CSAPTGLRTSGKQGEQFF.

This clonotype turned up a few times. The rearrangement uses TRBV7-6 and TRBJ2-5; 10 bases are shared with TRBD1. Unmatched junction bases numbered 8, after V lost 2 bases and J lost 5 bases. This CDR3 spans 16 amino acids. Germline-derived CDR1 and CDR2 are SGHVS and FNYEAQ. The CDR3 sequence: CASSLSPTGGGETQYF. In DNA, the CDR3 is TGTGCCAGCAGCTTATCCCCGACAGGGGGCGGCGAGACCCAGTACTTC. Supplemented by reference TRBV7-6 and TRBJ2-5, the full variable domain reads GAGVSQSPRYKVTKRGQDVALRCDPISGHVSLYWYRQALGQGPEFLTYFNYEAQQDKSGLPNDRFSAERPEGSISTLTIQRTEQRDSAMYRCASSLSPTGGGETQYFGPGTRLLVL.

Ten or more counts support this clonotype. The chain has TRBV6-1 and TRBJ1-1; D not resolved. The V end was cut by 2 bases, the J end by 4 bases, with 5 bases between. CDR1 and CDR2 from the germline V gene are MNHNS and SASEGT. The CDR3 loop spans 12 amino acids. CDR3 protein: CASSESSTEAFF. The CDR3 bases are TGTGCCAGCAGTGAAAGCAGCACTGAAGCTTTCTTT.

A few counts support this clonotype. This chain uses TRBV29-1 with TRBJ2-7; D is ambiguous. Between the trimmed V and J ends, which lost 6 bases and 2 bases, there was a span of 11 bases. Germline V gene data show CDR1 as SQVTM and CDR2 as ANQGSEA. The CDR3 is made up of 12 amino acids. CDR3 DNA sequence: TGCAGCGTAGACACCGCCACCTACGAGCAGTACTTC. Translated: CSVDTATYEQYF.

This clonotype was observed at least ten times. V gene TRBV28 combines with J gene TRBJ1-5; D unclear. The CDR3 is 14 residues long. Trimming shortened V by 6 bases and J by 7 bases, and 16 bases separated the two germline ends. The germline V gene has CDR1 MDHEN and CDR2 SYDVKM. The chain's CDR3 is CASSSWAQQQPQHF. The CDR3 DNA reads TGTGCCAGCAGCTCCTGGGCTCAACAACAGCCCCAGCATTTT.